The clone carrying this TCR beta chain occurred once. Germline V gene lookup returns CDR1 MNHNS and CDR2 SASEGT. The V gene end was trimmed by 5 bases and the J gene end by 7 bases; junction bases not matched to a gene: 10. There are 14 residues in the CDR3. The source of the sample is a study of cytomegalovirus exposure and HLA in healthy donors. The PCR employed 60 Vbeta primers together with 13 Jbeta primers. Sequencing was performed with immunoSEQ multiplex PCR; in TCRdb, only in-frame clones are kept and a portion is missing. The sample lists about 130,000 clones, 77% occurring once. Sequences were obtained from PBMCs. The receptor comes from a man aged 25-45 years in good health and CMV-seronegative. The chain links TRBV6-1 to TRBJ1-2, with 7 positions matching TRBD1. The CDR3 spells CASSRQGTSGGYTF. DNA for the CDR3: TGTGCCAGCAGTCGACAGGGCACATCGGGTGGCTACACCTTC.